The 27 T cell receptor beta chains listed next were all sequenced from one sample in a study of T cell responses to AZD1222 COVID-19 vaccine. Only in-frame clones appear in the TCRdb table, and some are missing; sequencing was by immunoSEQ multiplex PCR. This table holds 100,000 to 150,000 clones, around 86% found once. The material was peripheral blood, obtained on day 0 of AZD1222 vaccination. The receptor set was obtained from an adult in good health.

This rearrangement joins TRBV2 to TRBJ1-1; the D gene is possibly TRBD1 (5 bases). The CDR3 is 17 residues long. Germline values: CDR1 SNHLY, CDR2 FYNNEI. V was clipped by 4 bases and J by 3 bases, with 21 bases between them. The CDR3 coding sequence is TGTGCCAGCAGTGTATATTTACTTTACGGGGGGGACACTGAAGCTTTCTTT. Protein product: CASSVYLLYGGDTEAFF.

The chain combines TRBV19 with TRBJ1-6, with a weak D call TRBD1 (6 bases). CDR3 size: 16 residues. V was pared by 3 bases and J by 7 bases, with 16 bases between. From germline, CDR1 is LNHDA and CDR2 SQIVND (reference sequence). CDR3 DNA: TGTGCCAGTAGTATCCGGGGGGCAGTTGTCAATTCACCCCTCCACTTT. Translation: CASSIRGAVVNSPLHF. The entire variable domain, with the rest obtained from reference TRBV19 and TRBJ1-6, is as follows: DGGITQSPKYLFRKEGQNVTLSCEQNLNHDAMYWYRQDPGQGLRLIYYSQIVNDFQKGDIAEGYSVSREKKESFPLTVTSAQKNPTAFYLCASSIRGAVVNSPLHFGNGTRLTVT.

The chain uses TRBV5-1 and TRBJ1-2; 9 positions agree with TRBD1. CDR1 is SGHRS, CDR2 YFSETQ, per germline. CDR3 length: 15 residues. Unmatched junction bases numbered 4, after V lost 3 bases and J lost 1 base. The CDR3 DNA follows: TGCGCCAGCAGCTCGGGGACAGGGATTAACTATGGCTACACCTTC. Protein: CASSSGTGINYGYTF.

The gene calls are TRBV19 and TRBJ1-5; D gene unclear. Germline V CDR1 and CDR2: LNHDA, SQIVND (reference sequence). V was clipped by 7 bases and J by 0 bases, with 13 bases between them. The CDR3 totals 15 residues. The CDR3 region has the DNA TGTGCCAGTACCCCTCGGACTTATAGCAATCAGCCCCAGCATTTT. Protein product: CASTPRTYSNQPQHF.

The chain combines TRBV29-1 with TRBJ1-1; D perhaps matches TRBD1 (5 bases). This CDR3 has 12 residues. Germline V gene sequence: CDR1 SQVTM, CDR2 ANQGSEA. V was trimmed by 4 bases and J by 7 bases, leaving 13 bases between them. The CDR3 DNA reads TGCAGCGTTGTTGGGACTAGACTTGAAGCTTTCTTT. Encoded protein: CSVVGTRLEAFF.

This clone has just one count. This rearrangement joins TRBV7-2 to TRBJ2-2; D not resolved. Germline V gives CDR1 SGHTA, CDR2 FQGNSA. V lost 2 bases and J lost 4, with 5 bases in between. This CDR3 has 13 amino acids. In DNA form, the CDR3 reads TGTGCCAGCAGCTTAATTACCACCGGGGAGCTGTTTTTT. Residues: CASSLITTGELFF.

This clone has only a few counts. V usage is TRBV30 and J usage is TRBJ1-2, with D uncertain. Germline values: CDR1 GTSNPN, CDR2 SVGIG (reference sequence). V lost 5 bases and J 4 bases, leaving 14 bases between the germline ends. This CDR3 spans 13 amino acids. The CDR3 DNA reads as TGTGCCTGGGGAATAGTGGGAAGCTATGGCTACACCTTC. Amino acids: CAWGIVGSYGYTF.

As to this clone: A junction end diverges from the germline sequence, so it may reflect a read error. The chain uses TRBV6-5 and TRBJ1-1; the D is unclear. Germline-derived CDR1 and CDR2 are MNHEY and SVGAGI. The CDR3 has 14 residues. Here the CDR3 reads CASSYSGVKTEAFF. The DNA for the CDR3 is TGTGCCAGCAGTTACTCTGGGGTGAAGACTGAAGCTTTCTTT.

J is TRBJ2-4 and V is TRBV11-2; 10 bases fit TRBD1. The CDR3 length is 15 residues. Unmatched junction bases numbered 8, after V lost 4 bases and J lost 8 bases. Germline CDR1 reads SGHAT; CDR2 reads FQNNGV. The CDR3 DNA reads TGTGCCAGCAGCTCGGCCCTGGACAGGGGGGACATTCAGTACTTC. Protein product: CASSSALDRGDIQYF.

This clone was observed a single time. The V call is TRBV19, the J call TRBJ1-1; no firm D call. The CDR3 spans 16 residues. V lost 3 bases, J lost 1 base, and 15 bases lay in between. Germline loops: CDR1 LNHDA, CDR2 SQIVND (reference sequence). The CDR3 coding sequence is TGTGCCAGTAGTATTTTATACGCAGGCTCGAACACTGAAGCTTTCTTT. Residues: CASSILYAGSNTEAFF.

The V and J genes are TRBV6-6 and TRBJ1-1; D is possibly TRBD1 (5 bases). From germline, CDR1 is MNHNY and CDR2 SVGAGI (reference sequence). There are 14 residues in the CDR3. Trimming took off 6 bases at V and 0 bases at J, with 11 bases between the two ends. The CDR3 region is CASSQQDMNTEAFF. The CDR3 coding sequence is TGTGCCAGCAGCCAACAGGACATGAACACTGAAGCTTTCTTT.

The J gene is TRBJ1-5, the V gene TRBV6-6; 11 bases line up with TRBD1. The CDR3 length is 17 residues. Germline V gene sequence: CDR1 MNHNY, CDR2 SVGAGI (reference sequence). Trimming took 5 bases from V and 6 from J; bases not matched to a gene: 12. The chain's CDR3 is CASSQSGTGGTRQPQHF. CDR3 in DNA: TGTGCCAGCAGTCAATCCGGGACAGGGGGGACTCGTCAGCCCCAGCATTTT.

The genes are TRBV18 and TRBJ1-4; D is perhaps TRBD1 (6 bases). Trimming took off 0 bases at V and 5 bases at J, with 10 bases between the two ends. This CDR3 has 15 amino acids. Germline CDR1 reads KGHSH; CDR2 reads LQKENI. The CDR3 nucleotides read TGTGCCAGCTCACCACCCTCGCAGGGGAATGAAAAACTGTTTTTT. It is translated as CASSPPSQGNEKLFF. The full variable domain, its missing parts supplied by reference TRBV18 and TRBJ1-4, is NAGVMQNPRHLVRRRGQEARLRCSPMKGHSHVYWYRQLPEEGLKFMVYLQKENIIDESGMPKERFSAEFPKEGPSILRIQQVVRGDSAAYFCASSPPSQGNEKLFFGSGTQLSVL.

This rearrangement joins TRBV18 to TRBJ2-3; no firm D call. The germline V gene has CDR1 KGHSH and CDR2 LQKENI. Trimming removed 6 bases at V and 6 bases at J, with 10 bases between. The length of the CDR3 is 12 residues. The chain's CDR3 is CASSRPADTQYF. The CDR3 DNA reads as TGTGCCAGCTCCCGGCCAGCGGATACGCAGTATTTT.

This chain links TRBV11-3 with TRBJ1-1; D remains unclear. Trimming removed 2 bases from V and 5 bases from J, with 9 bases in between. The CDR3 has 13 residues. Germline assignment: CDR1 SGHNT and CDR2 YENEEA. CDR3 residues: CASSLTAWTEAFF. The CDR3 nucleotides are TGTGCCAGCAGCTTAACAGCATGGACTGAAGCTTTCTTT. Full variable domain (outside the CDR3, taken from reference TRBV11-3 and TRBJ1-1): EAGVVQSPRYKIIEKKQPVAFWCNPISGHNTLYWYLQNLGQGPELLIRYENEEAVDDSQLPKDRFSAERLKGVDSTLKIQPAELGDSAVYLCASSLTAWTEAFFGQGTRLTVV.

The chain couples TRBV7-3 to TRBJ2-2; D not resolved. The germline V and J ends were trimmed by 1 base and 0 bases, with 9 bases remaining between them. The CDR3 is 16 residues long. Per germline, CDR1 SGHTA and CDR2 FQGTGA. This CDR3 is CASSLMALANTGELFF. The CDR3 nucleotides read TGTGCCAGCAGCTTAATGGCCCTTGCGAACACCGGGGAGCTGTTTTTT.

The V call is TRBV6-5, the J call TRBJ2-2; no definite D call. The germline V and J ends were trimmed by 10 bases and 6 bases, with 18 bases remaining between them. The V gene's germline CDR1 is MNHEY and CDR2 SVGAGI. CDR3 length: 14 amino acids. The CDR3 region is CATKLGRAAGELFF. The CDR3 bases are TGTGCCACGAAGCTTGGTAGGGCCGCCGGGGAGCTGTTTTTT.

The rearrangement joins TRBV7-6 to TRBJ2-1; 7 positions match TRBD1. V gave up 0 bases and J gave up 15 bases; unmatched junction bases: 14. This CDR3 is 15 amino acids long. Germline-derived CDR1 and CDR2 are SGHVS and FNYEAQ. CDR3 sequence (DNA): TGTGCCAGCAGCTTAGCCGAAATACGACAGGGATTTATGTTCTTC. Its protein product is CASSLAEIRQGFMFF.

The V gene is TRBV19, the J gene TRBJ1-5; D not certain. The CDR3 length is 13 residues. From germline, CDR1 is LNHDA and CDR2 SQIVND (reference sequence). Trimming removed 4 bases from V and 5 bases from J, with 9 bases in between. CDR3 sequence reads: CASSNREDQPQHF. Here the CDR3 DNA reads TGTGCCAGTAGTAACCGGGAAGATCAGCCCCAGCATTTT.

The V gene is TRBV6-5, the J gene TRBJ1-1, with TRBD1 matching 8 bases. Germline-derived CDR1 and CDR2 are MNHEY and SVGAGI. The CDR3 extends over 14 amino acids. V shed 4 bases, J shed 1 base, and the junction held 2 bases outside the gene matches. CDR3 protein: CASSSGQGNTEAFF. DNA for the CDR3: TGTGCCAGCAGTTCCGGACAGGGGAACACTGAAGCTTTCTTT.

V and J are TRBV19 and TRBJ2-1; TRBD2 aligns across 8 bases. The CDR3 contains 16 residues. The trim removed 2 bases at V and 7 bases at J, leaving 10 bases unmatched. Germline-derived CDR1 and CDR2 are LNHDA and SQIVND (reference sequence). In nucleotides, the CDR3 is TGTGCCAGTAGTATACGAGGCTTGACGGGGGGGAATGAGCAGTTCTTC. Its translation is CASSIRGLTGGNEQFF.

This clone was recorded a few times. The chain is built from TRBV5-4 and TRBJ2-2; D might be TRBD1 (5 bases). CDR1 SGHNT and CDR2 YYREEE come from the germline V gene (reference sequence). The CDR3 runs 13 residues. Deletions cut 6 bases from V and 1 base from J, with 7 bases between. CDR3: CASTGQNTGELFF. The DNA of the CDR3 is TGTGCCAGCACCGGACAGAACACCGGGGAGCTGTTTTTT.

The J gene is TRBJ2-7, the V gene TRBV11-2; 10 nucleotides match TRBD2. The CDR3 sequence is 15 residues long. With 1 base clipped from V and 2 bases from J, the junction kept 2 bases outside the gene matches. Germline values: CDR1 SGHAT, CDR2 FQNNGV. This chain's CDR3 is CASSLGSGGTYEQYF. CDR3 nucleotides: TGTGCCAGCAGCTTAGGTAGCGGGGGGACCTACGAGCAGTACTTC.

The chain combines TRBV7-2 with TRBJ1-5; no firm D call. V lost 1 base and J lost 2, with 9 bases in between. CDR1 SGHTA and CDR2 FQGNSA come from the germline V gene. The CDR3 spans 15 residues. CDR3 region: CASSLVGQRNQPQHF. The CDR3 region has the DNA TGTGCCAGCAGCTTAGTAGGTCAGCGCAATCAGCCCCAGCATTTT.

This chain connects TRBV6-1 to TRBJ1-5, with D uncertain. Trimming removed 3 bases from V and 0 bases from J, with 6 bases in between. The CDR3 sequence is 14 residues long. The germline CDR1 and CDR2 sequences are MNHNS and SASEGT. This CDR3 reads CASSEGSSNQPQHF. CDR3 nucleotides: TGTGCCAGCAGTGAGGGCAGTAGCAATCAGCCCCAGCATTTT.

The CDR3 DNA is TGTGCCAGCAGGATCGACGGAGTGAACACTGAAGCTTTCTTT. This gives the protein CASRIDGVNTEAFF. The V gene is TRBV6-5, the J gene TRBJ1-1; D ambiguous. The ends were cut back, 6 bases at V and 0 bases at J, with 11 bases in the middle. CDR3 length equals 14 residues. Germline V gene lookup returns CDR1 MNHEY and CDR2 SVGAGI.

The chain couples TRBV12-3 or TRBV12-4 to TRBJ1-3; unclear D gene. CDR3 length: 13 amino acids. Trimming took off 4 bases at V and 0 bases at J, with 4 bases between the two ends. CDR3 in DNA: TGTGCCAGCAGTTCCTCCTCTGGAAACACCATATATTTT. Its translation: CASSSSSGNTIYF.